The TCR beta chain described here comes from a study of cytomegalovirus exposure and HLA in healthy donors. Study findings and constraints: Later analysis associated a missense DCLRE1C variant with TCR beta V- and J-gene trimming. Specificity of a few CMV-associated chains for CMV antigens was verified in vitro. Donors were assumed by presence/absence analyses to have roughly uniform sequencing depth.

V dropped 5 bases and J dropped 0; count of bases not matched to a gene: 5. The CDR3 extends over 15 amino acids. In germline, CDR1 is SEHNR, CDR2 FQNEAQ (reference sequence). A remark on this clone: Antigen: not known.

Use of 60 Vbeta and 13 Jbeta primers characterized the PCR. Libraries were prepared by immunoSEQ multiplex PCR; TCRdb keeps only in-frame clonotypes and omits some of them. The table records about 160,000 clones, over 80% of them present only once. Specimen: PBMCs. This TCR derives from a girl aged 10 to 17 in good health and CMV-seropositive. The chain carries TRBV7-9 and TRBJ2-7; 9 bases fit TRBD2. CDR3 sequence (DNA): TGTGCCAGCAGCCCACGACTAGCGGACTCCTACGAGCAGTACTTC. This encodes CASSPRLADSYEQYF.